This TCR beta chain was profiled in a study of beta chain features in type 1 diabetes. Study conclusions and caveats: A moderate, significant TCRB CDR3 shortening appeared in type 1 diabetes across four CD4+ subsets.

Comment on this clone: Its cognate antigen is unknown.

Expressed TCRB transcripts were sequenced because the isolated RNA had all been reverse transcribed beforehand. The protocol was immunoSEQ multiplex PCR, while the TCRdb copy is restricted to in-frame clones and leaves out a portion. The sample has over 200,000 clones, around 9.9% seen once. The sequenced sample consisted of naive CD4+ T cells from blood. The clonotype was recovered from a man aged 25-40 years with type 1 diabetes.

The CDR3 loop reads CASSASVGYTF. CDR3 nucleotide sequence: TGTGCCAGCAGTGCTTCGGTGGGCTACACCTTC. This rearrangement joins TRBV2 to TRBJ1-2; D unclear. From germline, CDR1 is SNHLY and CDR2 FYNNEI. V was trimmed by 4 bases and J by 8 bases, leaving 8 bases between them. The CDR3 has 11 residues.